Each of the 32 T cell receptor beta chains below was sequenced from the same sample in a study of cytomegalovirus exposure and HLA in healthy donors. Primers for the PCR totalled 60 Vbeta and 13 Jbeta. The data were produced by immunoSEQ multiplex PCR, yet TCRdb's version contains in-frame clones alone and is incomplete. The sample contains more than 100,000 clones, around 60% of which appear only once. Material: PBMCs. The receptors shown here come from a man in his forties or fifties in good health and CMV-seropositive.

This chain uses TRBV5-1 with TRBJ1-6; 11 nucleotides agree with TRBD1. The CDR3 has 15 amino acids. Germline CDR1 reads SGHRS; CDR2 reads YFSETQ. V lost 4 bases, J lost 7 bases, and 4 bases stayed unmatched. The DNA for the CDR3 is TGCGCCAGCAGCACAGGACAGGGGGCGAATTCACCCCTCCACTTT. This codes for CASSTGQGANSPLHF.

The genes are TRBV19 and TRBJ1-1; TRBD1 matches at 7 bases. CDR3 length: 13 amino acids. With V trimmed by 6 bases and J by 0 bases, 1 base remained unmatched. Germline loops: CDR1 LNHDA, CDR2 SQIVND (reference sequence). The CDR3 loop reads CASRTGLNTEAFF. As DNA, the CDR3 is TGTGCCAGTAGGACAGGGCTGAACACTGAAGCTTTCTTT.

This clone was seen a handful of times. V gene TRBV29-1 combines with J gene TRBJ2-7, with 11 bases matching TRBD2. Germline values: CDR1 SQVTM, CDR2 ANQGSEA. After removal of 1 base from V and 3 bases from J, the junction contained 2 bases not matched to a gene. The length of the CDR3 is 14 residues. In DNA, the CDR3 is TGCAGCGTTGAAGGACTAGCGGGACTCTACGAGCAGTACTTC. It is translated as CSVEGLAGLYEQYF.

The V gene is TRBV19, the J gene TRBJ2-2; perhaps TRBD2 as D (5 bases). The CDR3 totals 14 residues. Germline lookup yields CDR1 LNHDA and CDR2 SQIVND (reference sequence). V was shortened by 5 bases and J by 4 bases, with 11 bases between the two germline ends. In nucleotides, the CDR3 is TGTGCCAGTAGTTCGATAACTAGCACCGGGGAGCTGTTTTTT. This translates into CASSSITSTGELFF.

This clone was picked up a small number of times. The chain combines TRBV19 with TRBJ2-3; TRBD2 aligns across 7 bases. Germline trimming cut 1 base from V and 2 bases from J; bases unmatched to any gene: 3. The CDR3 has 15 residues. Germline CDR1 LNHDA, CDR2 SQIVND (reference sequence). CDR3: CASSIVAGATDTQYF. Written as DNA, the CDR3 is TGTGCCAGTAGTATAGTAGCGGGCGCCACAGATACGCAGTATTTT.

J is TRBJ2-5 and V is TRBV19; 10 nucleotides align to TRBD2. There are 15 residues in the CDR3. The ends lost 4 bases at V and 5 bases at J; junction bases unmatched: 7. Germline CDR1 LNHDA, CDR2 SQIVND (reference sequence). The CDR3 sequence: CASSTSGSLRETQYF. The CDR3 DNA reads TGTGCCAGTAGTACTAGCGGGAGTCTTAGGGAGACCCAGTACTTC.

This chain uses TRBV13 with TRBJ2-6; D unresolved. This CDR3 comprises 20 residues. V lost 3 bases and J lost 0, with 21 bases in between. CDR1 is PRHDT, CDR2 FYEKMQ, per germline (reference sequence). The DNA for the CDR3 is TGTGCCAGCAGCTTTTACCAATTGGGCCTTATCTCCTCTGGGGCCAACGTCCTGACTTTC. Translated, it gives CASSFYQLGLISSGANVLTF.

This clone was seen only a few times. The CDR3 DNA is TGTGCCAGCAGGCGGGGTCTTGACTATTACAATGAGCAGTTCTTC. Its protein is CASRRGLDYYNEQFF. V is TRBV6-5 and J is TRBJ2-1, with D possibly matching TRBD2 (6 bases). The CDR3 loop spans 15 amino acids. Trimming shortened V by 6 bases and J by 4 bases, and 16 bases separated the two germline ends. CDR1 and CDR2 from the germline V gene are MNHEY and SVGAGI.

The J gene is TRBJ2-5, the V gene TRBV10-3, with D perhaps matching TRBD2 (5 bases). This CDR3 has 13 residues. CDR1 and CDR2 (germline): ENHRY, SYGVKD. V lost 6 bases and J lost 3, with 11 bases in between. CDR3 protein: CAISQLEEETQYF. The CDR3 DNA is TGTGCCATCAGCCAACTAGAGGAAGAGACCCAGTACTTC.

This chain joins TRBV13 and TRBJ1-2; D might be TRBD1 (6 bases). CDR3 size: 17 residues. The germline gives CDR1 PRHDT, CDR2 FYEKMQ (reference sequence). Trimming left V 3 bases short and J 5 bases short, with 22 bases between. For the CDR3, the DNA is TGTGCCAGCAGCTTTAGGGGGGGCTCGGACAGAATTTATGGCTACACCTTC. It translates to CASSFRGGSDRIYGYTF.

The V gene is TRBV19, the J gene TRBJ2-5; 11 nucleotides align to TRBD2. Germline CDR1 and CDR2: LNHDA and SQIVND (reference sequence). There are 18 residues in the CDR3. J gave up 3 bases and V 5 bases, and 14 bases lay outside the gene matches. CDR3 sequence (DNA): TGTGCCAGTAGTGCTTTCCTCACTAGCGGGGGCTTGGAAGAGACCCAGTACTTC. Its protein is CASSAFLTSGGLEETQYF. The variable domain in full, completed from reference TRBV19 and TRBJ2-5, reads DGGITQSPKYLFRKEGQNVTLSCEQNLNHDAMYWYRQDPGQGLRLIYYSQIVNDFQKGDIAEGYSVSREKKESFPLTVTSAQKNPTAFYLCASSAFLTSGGLEETQYFGPGTRLLVL.

The rearrangement uses TRBV5-1 and TRBJ2-1; D may be TRBD1 (6 bases). Trimming left V 0 bases short and J 3 bases short, with 10 bases between. Per the germline V gene, CDR1 is SGHRS and CDR2 is YFSETQ. The CDR3 has 15 residues. CDR3 residues: CASSLAPDSYNEQFF. CDR3 nucleotides: TGCGCCAGCAGCTTGGCCCCGGACAGCTACAATGAGCAGTTCTTC.

This clone was detected only a few times. The chain carries TRBV19 and TRBJ2-7; TRBD2 matches 10 bases. The CDR3 sequence is 15 residues long. V lost 3 bases to trimming and J lost 1 base; unmatched junction nucleotides: 3. The germline V gene has CDR1 LNHDA and CDR2 SQIVND (reference sequence). CDR3 DNA: TGTGCCAGTAGTATGTTACTAGCGGGGTCCTACGAGCAGTACTTC. Protein sequence: CASSMLLAGSYEQYF.

V usage is TRBV29-1 and J usage is TRBJ2-7, with D hard to call. Germline CDR1 reads SQVTM; CDR2 reads ANQGSEA. This CDR3 has 11 amino acids. Trimming shortened V by 4 bases and J by 3 bases, and 7 bases separated the two germline ends. The CDR3 is CSVAPGYEQYF. The DNA for the CDR3 is TGCAGCGTTGCCCCGGGCTACGAGCAGTACTTC.

The chain employs TRBV18 and TRBJ1-2; 9 nucleotides agree with TRBD1. The CDR3 runs 13 residues. V shed 3 bases, J shed 10 bases, and the junction held 6 bases outside the gene matches. Germline V CDR1 and CDR2: KGHSH, LQKENI. The CDR3 DNA sequence: TGTGCCAGCTCACCGGGACAGGGAGAAGTCTACACCTTC. Protein sequence: CASSPGQGEVYTF.

There are a few counts of this clone. The rearrangement links TRBV9 to TRBJ2-7, with 13 bases lining up with TRBD2. Germline CDR1 is SGDLS and CDR2 is YYNGEE. The CDR3 runs to 18 residues. The ends lost 0 bases at V and 8 bases at J; junction bases unmatched: 14. The chain's CDR3 is CASSVDPRGGTSGTKQYF. The CDR3 DNA reads as TGTGCCAGCAGCGTAGACCCCCGCGGGGGGACTAGCGGGACAAAGCAGTACTTC.

This clone was seen once. V usage is TRBV6-5 and J usage is TRBJ1-6, with 9 bases that match TRBD1. Trimming removed 4 bases from V and 3 bases from J; junction bases left unmatched: 4. The germline CDR1 and CDR2 sequences are MNHEY and SVGAGI. The CDR3 loop spans 16 amino acids. The CDR3 loop reads CASSSGQGIYNSPLHF. Written as DNA, the CDR3 is TGTGCCAGCAGTTCGGGACAGGGAATCTATAATTCACCCCTCCACTTT.

This clone was observed once. The rearrangement uses TRBV5-1 and TRBJ2-5; D is perhaps TRBD1 (6 bases). V lost 7 bases, J lost 4 bases, and 20 bases lay in between. This CDR3 has 15 residues. Germline-derived CDR1 and CDR2 are SGHRS and YFSETQ. The CDR3 loop is CASGPGQNVPETQYF. The CDR3 bases are TGCGCCAGCGGACCGGGACAAAACGTCCCAGAGACCCAGTACTTC.

In its sample, this clone was seen once. J is TRBJ1-2 and V is TRBV25-1; 9 bases fit TRBD1. CDR3 size: 14 residues. Per the germline V gene, CDR1 is MGHDK and CDR2 is SYGVNS. With V trimmed by 9 bases and J by 1 base, 6 bases remained unmatched. CDR3 nucleotides: TGTGCCAGAGAGGACAGGGGAGATAACTATGGCTACACCTTC. Translation: CAREDRGDNYGYTF.

The J gene is TRBJ2-7, the V gene TRBV6-5; D gene ambiguous. The CDR3 length is 15 residues. Germline values: CDR1 MNHEY, CDR2 SVGAGI. V lost 0 bases and J 2 bases, leaving 11 bases between the germline ends. This CDR3 is CASSYSAVLPYEQYF. DNA of the CDR3: TGTGCCAGCAGTTACTCAGCCGTTTTGCCCTACGAGCAGTACTTC.

This rearrangement joins TRBV10-3 to TRBJ1-2; 7 bases agree with TRBD1. The CDR3 runs 16 residues. V was clipped by 3 bases and J by 5 bases; unmatched bases: 12. Germline V gene lookup returns CDR1 ENHRY and CDR2 SYGVKD. CDR3 region: CAISDSNYRGGYGYTF. The CDR3, as DNA: TGTGCCATCAGTGACAGTAACTACAGGGGCGGGTATGGCTACACCTTC.

This clone has just a few counts. This rearrangement joins TRBV5-6 to TRBJ1-4, with unresolved D. The CDR3 length is 14 residues. V lost 4 bases and J lost 4, with 11 bases in between. Germline assignment: CDR1 SGHDT and CDR2 YYEEEE. The CDR3 here is CASSITALNEKLFF. The CDR3, as DNA: TGTGCCAGCAGCATAACAGCTCTTAATGAAAAACTGTTTTTT. Drawing the rest from reference TRBV5-6 and TRBJ1-4, the complete variable domain is DAGVTQSPTHLIKTRGQQVTLRCSPKSGHDTVSWYQQALGQGPQFIFQYYEEEERQRGNFPDRFSGHQFPNYSSELNVNALLLGDSALYLCASSITALNEKLFFGSGTQLSVL.

A single count supports this clone. The rearrangement links TRBV7-9 to TRBJ2-1, with TRBD2 identical over 10 bases. Trimming cost V 1 base and J 8 bases; bases outside gene matches: 11. CDR1 and CDR2 (germline): SEHNR, FQNEAQ (reference sequence). The CDR3 consists of 17 residues. CDR3 loop: CASSLVFGGLASDEQFF. CDR3 in DNA: TGTGCCAGCAGCTTAGTGTTTGGGGGACTAGCGTCGGATGAGCAGTTCTTC.

Points on this clone: Other DNA sequences within the sample encode an identical CDR3. The genes are TRBV11-2 and TRBJ2-1, with 11 nucleotides matching TRBD2. The CDR3 consists of 15 residues. The V gene's germline CDR1 is SGHAT and CDR2 FQNNGV. The junction had 2 bases not matched to a gene; V was cut back by 4 bases and J by 3 bases. Written as DNA, the CDR3 is TGTGCCAGCAGCTCTCTAGCGGGGGGCTACAATGAGCAGTTCTTC. It encodes CASSSLAGGYNEQFF.

This chain links TRBV7-2 with TRBJ1-5; D unresolved. The V gene lost 2 bases and the J gene lost 3 bases, with 11 bases spanning the gap. The germline V gene encodes CDR1 SGHTA and CDR2 FQGNSA. This CDR3 is 15 amino acids long. CDR3 sequence reads: CASSLIRMPNQPQHF. Here the CDR3 DNA reads TGTGCCAGCAGCTTAATCAGAATGCCCAATCAGCCCCAGCATTTT.

The V gene is TRBV9, the J gene TRBJ1-2; unclear D gene. Germline V gene sequence: CDR1 SGDLS, CDR2 YYNGEE. V lost 0 bases, J lost 2 bases, and 11 bases lay in between. The CDR3 extends over 15 amino acids. The CDR3 sequence: CASSVDSHRNYGYTF. For the CDR3, the DNA is TGTGCCAGCAGCGTAGACTCTCACAGAAACTATGGCTACACCTTC. The full variable domain, its missing parts supplied by reference TRBV9 and TRBJ1-2, is DSGVTQTPKHLITATGQRVTLRCSPRSGDLSVYWYQQSLDQGLQFLIQYYNGEERAKGNILERFSAQQFPDLHSELNLSSLELGDSALYFCASSVDSHRNYGYTFGSGTRLTVV.

The rearrangement joins TRBV7-9 to TRBJ2-1; the D gene is possibly TRBD2 (6 bases). The CDR3 totals 14 residues. Trimming stripped 3 bases from V and 5 bases from J, with 11 bases between. CDR1 is SEHNR, CDR2 FQNEAQ, per germline (reference sequence). The CDR3 coding sequence is TGTGCCAGCAGCTTCCCTTGGAGGGACAATGAGCAGTTCTTC. It yields the protein CASSFPWRDNEQFF.

The chain has TRBV27 and TRBJ2-7; weak D call: TRBD2 (6 bases). The V end was cut by 2 bases, the J end by 3 bases, with 14 bases between. In germline, CDR1 is MNHEY, CDR2 SMNVEV (reference sequence). The CDR3 sequence is 15 residues long. The CDR3 DNA sequence: TGTGCCAGCAGTTTAGAGGGGACGGGACTCTACGAGCAGTACTTC. It is translated as CASSLEGTGLYEQYF.

The chain combines TRBV15 with TRBJ2-6, with a tentative D call TRBD1 (6 bases). Trimming left V 9 bases short and J 0 bases short, with 12 bases between. There are 15 residues in the CDR3. In germline, CDR1 is LNHNV, CDR2 YYDKDF (reference sequence). This CDR3 is CATALGGSGANVLTF. The CDR3 DNA reads as TGTGCCACAGCCTTAGGGGGCTCTGGGGCCAACGTCCTGACTTTC.

The table lists this clone with a few counts. The rearrangement uses TRBV5-6 and TRBJ2-1, with 12 nucleotides matching TRBD2. The CDR3 is made up of 19 amino acids. In germline, CDR1 is SGHDT, CDR2 YYEEEE. V was pared by 4 bases and J by 8 bases, with 19 bases of the junction left unmatched. The DNA of the CDR3 is TGTGCCAGCAGCACTATTGGCAGGGGGCGACTAGCGGGAGTCGATGAGCAGTTCTTC. This codes for CASSTIGRGRLAGVDEQFF. The full variable domain, in which reference TRBV5-6 and TRBJ2-1 provide the parts outside the CDR3, is DAGVTQSPTHLIKTRGQQVTLRCSPKSGHDTVSWYQQALGQGPQFIFQYYEEEERQRGNFPDRFSGHQFPNYSSELNVNALLLGDSALYLCASSTIGRGRLAGVDEQFFGPGTRLTVL.

The chain uses TRBV7-2 and TRBJ2-7, with D maybe TRBD2 (5 bases). The V end was cut by 5 bases, the J end by 7 bases, with 18 bases between. This CDR3 has 14 residues. From germline, CDR1 is SGHTA and CDR2 FQGNSA. CDR3 in amino acids: CASSLDPGMGEQYF. CDR3 DNA sequence: TGTGCCAGCAGCCTAGACCCGGGGATGGGGGAGCAGTACTTC.

The chain is built from TRBV28 and TRBJ1-6, with 9 positions matching TRBD1. Germline CDR1 reads MDHEN; CDR2 reads SYDVKM. Unmatched junction bases numbered 6, after V lost 6 bases and J lost 6 bases. The CDR3 has 15 residues. Here the CDR3 reads CASSRQGGGNSPLHF. CDR3 nucleotide sequence: TGTGCCAGCAGCCGACAGGGGGGGGGTAATTCACCCCTCCACTTT. The whole variable domain, filled in from reference TRBV28 and TRBJ1-6, reads DVKVTQSSRYLVKRTGEKVFLECVQDMDHENMFWYRQDPGLGLRLIYFSYDVKMKEKGDIPEGYSVSREKKERFSLILESASTNQTSMYLCASSRQGGGNSPLHFGNGTRLTVT.